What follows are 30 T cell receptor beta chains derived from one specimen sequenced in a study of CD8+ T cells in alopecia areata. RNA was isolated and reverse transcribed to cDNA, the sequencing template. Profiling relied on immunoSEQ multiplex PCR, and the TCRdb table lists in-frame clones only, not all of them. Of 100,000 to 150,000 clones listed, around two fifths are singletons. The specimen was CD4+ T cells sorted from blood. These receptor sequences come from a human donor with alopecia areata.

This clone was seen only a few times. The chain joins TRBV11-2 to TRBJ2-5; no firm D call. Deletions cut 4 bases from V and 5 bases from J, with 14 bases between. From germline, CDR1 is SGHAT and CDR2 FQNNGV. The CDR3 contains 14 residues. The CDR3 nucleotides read TGTGCCAGCAGCTCCGGAAGGTTAGAGGAGACCCAGTACTTC. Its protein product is CASSSGRLEETQYF.

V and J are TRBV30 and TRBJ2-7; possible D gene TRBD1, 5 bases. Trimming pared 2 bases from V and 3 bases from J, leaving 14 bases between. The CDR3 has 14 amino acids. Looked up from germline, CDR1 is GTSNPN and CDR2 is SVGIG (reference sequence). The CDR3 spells CAWSPNRYHYEQYF. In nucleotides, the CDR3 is TGTGCCTGGAGTCCGAACAGGTACCACTACGAGCAGTACTTC.

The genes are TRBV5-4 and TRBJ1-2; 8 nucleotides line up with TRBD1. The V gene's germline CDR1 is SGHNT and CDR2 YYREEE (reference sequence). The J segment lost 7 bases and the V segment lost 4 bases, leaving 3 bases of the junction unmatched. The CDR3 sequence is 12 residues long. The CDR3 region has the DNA TGTGCCAGCAGCCTGGACAGGGCTGGCTACACCTTC. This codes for CASSLDRAGYTF.

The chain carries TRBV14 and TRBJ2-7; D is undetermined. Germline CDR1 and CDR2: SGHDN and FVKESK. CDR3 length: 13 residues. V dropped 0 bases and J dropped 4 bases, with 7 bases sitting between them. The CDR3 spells CASSQDLPYEQYF. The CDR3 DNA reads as TGTGCCAGCAGCCAAGATCTGCCTTACGAGCAGTACTTC.

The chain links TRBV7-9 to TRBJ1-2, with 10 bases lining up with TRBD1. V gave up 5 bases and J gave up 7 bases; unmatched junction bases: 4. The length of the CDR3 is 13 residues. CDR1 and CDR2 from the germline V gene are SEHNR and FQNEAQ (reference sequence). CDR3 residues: CASSAGTGVGYTF. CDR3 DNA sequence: TGTGCCAGCAGCGCCGGGACAGGGGTTGGCTACACCTTC.

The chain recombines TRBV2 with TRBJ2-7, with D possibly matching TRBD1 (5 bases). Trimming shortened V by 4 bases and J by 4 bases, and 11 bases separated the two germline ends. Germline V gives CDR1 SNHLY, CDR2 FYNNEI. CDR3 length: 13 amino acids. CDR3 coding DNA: TGTGCCAGCAGTGCCAGGGAACTTTACGAGCAGTACTTC. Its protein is CASSARELYEQYF.

For the CDR3, the DNA is TGCAGCGGCCAGGGTGCAACTAATGAAAAACTGTTTTTT. Translation gives CSGQGATNEKLFF. The chain couples TRBV29-1 to TRBJ1-4, with TRBD1 as a possible D gene (5 bases). There are 13 residues in the CDR3. CDR1 is SQVTM and CDR2 is ANQGSEA in the germline V gene. Trimming left V 7 bases short and J 0 bases short, with 9 bases between.

The CDR3 spells CSVRGYGYTF. In DNA, the CDR3 is TGCAGCGTGAGAGGCTATGGCTACACCTTC. This rearrangement joins TRBV29-1 to TRBJ1-2; D not certain. The CDR3 is 10 residues long. Germline V CDR1 and CDR2: SQVTM, ANQGSEA. V lost 6 bases, J lost 4 bases, and 6 bases lay in between.

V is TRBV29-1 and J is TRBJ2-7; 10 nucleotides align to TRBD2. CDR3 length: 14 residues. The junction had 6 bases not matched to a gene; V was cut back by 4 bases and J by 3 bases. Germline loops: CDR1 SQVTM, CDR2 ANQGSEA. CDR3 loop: CSVVRTSGNYEQYF. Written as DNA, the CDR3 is TGCAGCGTTGTCCGGACTAGCGGTAACTACGAGCAGTACTTC.

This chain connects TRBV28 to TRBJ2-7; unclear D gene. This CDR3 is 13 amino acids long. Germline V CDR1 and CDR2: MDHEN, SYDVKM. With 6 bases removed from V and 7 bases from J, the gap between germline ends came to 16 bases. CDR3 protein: CASSHYTHEEQYF. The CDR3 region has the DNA TGTGCCAGCAGCCACTATACCCACGAGGAGCAGTACTTC.

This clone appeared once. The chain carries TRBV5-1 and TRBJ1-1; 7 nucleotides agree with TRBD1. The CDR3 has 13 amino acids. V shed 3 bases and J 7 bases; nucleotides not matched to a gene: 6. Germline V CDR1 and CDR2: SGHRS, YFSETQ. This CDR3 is CASSSTTGIEAFF. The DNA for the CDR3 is TGCGCCAGCAGCTCCACGACAGGGATTGAAGCTTTCTTT.

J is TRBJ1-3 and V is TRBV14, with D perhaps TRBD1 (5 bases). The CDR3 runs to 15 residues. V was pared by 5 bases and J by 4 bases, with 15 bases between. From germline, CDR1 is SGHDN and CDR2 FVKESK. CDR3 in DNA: TGTGCCAGCAGCTACTTTCAGGGAACAGGAAACACCATATATTTT. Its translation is CASSYFQGTGNTIYF.

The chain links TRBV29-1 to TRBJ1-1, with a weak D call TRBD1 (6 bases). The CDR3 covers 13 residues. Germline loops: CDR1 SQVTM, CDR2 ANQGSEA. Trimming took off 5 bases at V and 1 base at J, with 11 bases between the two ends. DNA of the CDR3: TGCAGCGTTAGCGACAGGAGGAACACTGAAGCTTTCTTT. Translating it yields CSVSDRRNTEAFF. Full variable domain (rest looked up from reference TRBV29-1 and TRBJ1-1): SAVISQKPSRDICQRGTSLTIQCQVDSQVTMMFWYRQQPGQSLTLIATANQGSEATYESGFVIDKFPISRPNLTFSTLTVSNMSPEDSSIYLCSVSDRRNTEAFFGQGTRLTVV.

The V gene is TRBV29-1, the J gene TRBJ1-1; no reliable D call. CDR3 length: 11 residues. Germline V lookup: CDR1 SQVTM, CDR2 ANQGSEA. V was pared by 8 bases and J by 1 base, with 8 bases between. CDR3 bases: TGCAGCTACAACCCGAACACTGAAGCTTTCTTT. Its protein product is CSYNPNTEAFF.

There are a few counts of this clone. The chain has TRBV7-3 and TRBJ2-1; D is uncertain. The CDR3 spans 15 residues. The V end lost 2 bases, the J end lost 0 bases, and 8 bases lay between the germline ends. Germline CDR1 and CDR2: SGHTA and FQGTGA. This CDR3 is CASSLEVSSYNEQFF. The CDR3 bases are TGTGCCAGCAGCTTAGAGGTCTCCTCCTACAATGAGCAGTTCTTC.

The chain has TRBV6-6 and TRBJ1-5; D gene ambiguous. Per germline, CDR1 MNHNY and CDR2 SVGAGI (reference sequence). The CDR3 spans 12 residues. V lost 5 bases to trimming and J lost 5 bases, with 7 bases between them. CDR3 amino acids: CASSKPDQPQHF. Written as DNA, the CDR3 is TGTGCCAGCAGTAAACCTGATCAGCCCCAGCATTTT.

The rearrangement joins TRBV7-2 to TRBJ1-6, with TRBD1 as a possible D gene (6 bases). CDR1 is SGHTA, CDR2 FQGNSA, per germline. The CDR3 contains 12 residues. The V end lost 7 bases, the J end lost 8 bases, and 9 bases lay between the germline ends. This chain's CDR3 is CASKQGYSPLHF. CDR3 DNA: TGTGCCAGCAAACAGGGTTATTCACCCCTCCACTTT.

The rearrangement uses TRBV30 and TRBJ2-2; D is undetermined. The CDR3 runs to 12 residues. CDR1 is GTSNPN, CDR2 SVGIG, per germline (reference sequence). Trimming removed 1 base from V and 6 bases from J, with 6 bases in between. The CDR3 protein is CAWSDSSGELFF. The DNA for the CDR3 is TGTGCCTGGAGTGACAGTTCCGGGGAGCTGTTTTTT. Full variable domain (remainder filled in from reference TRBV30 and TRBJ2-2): SQTIHQWPATLVQPVGSPLSLECTVEGTSNPNLYWYRQAAGRGLQLLFYSVGIGQISSEVPQNLSASRPQDRQFILSSKKLLLSDSGFYLCAWSDSSGELFFGEGSRLTVL.

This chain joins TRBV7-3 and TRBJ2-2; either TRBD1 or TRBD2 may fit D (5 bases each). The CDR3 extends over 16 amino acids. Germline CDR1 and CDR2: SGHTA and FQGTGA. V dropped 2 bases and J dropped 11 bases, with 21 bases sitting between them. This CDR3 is CASSLSAGAAVRELFF. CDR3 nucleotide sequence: TGTGCCAGCAGCTTATCAGCCGGGGCAGCCGTGAGAGAGCTGTTTTTT. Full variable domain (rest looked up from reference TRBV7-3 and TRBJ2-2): GAGVSQTPSNKVTEKGKYVELRCDPISGHTALYWYRQSLGQGPEFLIYFQGTGAADDSGLPNDRFFAVRPEGSVSTLKIQRTERGDSAVYLCASSLSAGAAVRELFFGEGSRLTVL.

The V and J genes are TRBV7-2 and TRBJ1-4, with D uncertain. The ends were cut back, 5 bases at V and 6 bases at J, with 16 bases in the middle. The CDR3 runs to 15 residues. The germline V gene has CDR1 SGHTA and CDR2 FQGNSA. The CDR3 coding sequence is TGTGCCAGCAGCACGAGCCGGGTCGGCGATGAAAAACTGTTTTTT. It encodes CASSTSRVGDEKLFF.

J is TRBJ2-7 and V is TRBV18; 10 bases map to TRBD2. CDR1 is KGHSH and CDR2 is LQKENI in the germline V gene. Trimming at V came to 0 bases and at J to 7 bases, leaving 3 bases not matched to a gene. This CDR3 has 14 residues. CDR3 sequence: CASSPPSLAGEQYF. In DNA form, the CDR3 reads TGTGCCAGCTCACCACCGTCACTAGCGGGAGAGCAGTACTTC.

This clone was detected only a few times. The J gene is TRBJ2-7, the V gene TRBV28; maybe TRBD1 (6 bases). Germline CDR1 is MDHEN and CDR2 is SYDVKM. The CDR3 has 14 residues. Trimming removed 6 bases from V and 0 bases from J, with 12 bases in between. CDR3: CASSPDRVSYEQYF. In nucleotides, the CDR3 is TGTGCCAGCAGCCCGGACAGAGTCTCCTACGAGCAGTACTTC.

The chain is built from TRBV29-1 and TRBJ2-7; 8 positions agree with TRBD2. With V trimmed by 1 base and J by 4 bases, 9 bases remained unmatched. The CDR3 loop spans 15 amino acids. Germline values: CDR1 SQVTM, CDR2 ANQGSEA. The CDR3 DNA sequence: TGCAGCGTTGAAGGCTGGAGCGGGAGTAGATACGAGCAGTACTTC. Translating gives CSVEGWSGSRYEQYF.

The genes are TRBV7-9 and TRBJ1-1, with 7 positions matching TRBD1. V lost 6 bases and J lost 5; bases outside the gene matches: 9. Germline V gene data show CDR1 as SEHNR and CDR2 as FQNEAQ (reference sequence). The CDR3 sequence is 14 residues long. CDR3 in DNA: TGTGCCAGCAGAACCCTGACAGGGTATACTGAAGCTTTCTTT. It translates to CASRTLTGYTEAFF.

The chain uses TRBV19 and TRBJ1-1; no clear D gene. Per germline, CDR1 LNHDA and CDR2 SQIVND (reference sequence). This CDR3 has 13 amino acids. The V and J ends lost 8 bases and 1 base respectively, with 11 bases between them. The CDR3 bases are TGTGCCAGTCGGACGGAGTCGAACACTGAAGCTTTCTTT. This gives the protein CASRTESNTEAFF.

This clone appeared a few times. DNA for the CDR3: TGTGCCAGCAGACTGCTCGGCTCCTACAATGAGCAGTTCTTC. It specifies CASRLLGSYNEQFF. V and J are TRBV6-6 and TRBJ2-1; D is unclear. V gave up 6 bases and J gave up 0 bases, with 9 bases separating them. The CDR3 is 14 residues long. Germline lookup yields CDR1 MNHNY and CDR2 SVGAGI (reference sequence).

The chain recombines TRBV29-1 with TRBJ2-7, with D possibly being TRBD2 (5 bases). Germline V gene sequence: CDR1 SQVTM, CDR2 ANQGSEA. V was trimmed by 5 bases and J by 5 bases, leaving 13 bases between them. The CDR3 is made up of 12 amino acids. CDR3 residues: CSVQQAGNEQYF. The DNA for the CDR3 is TGCAGCGTTCAGCAGGCGGGTAACGAGCAGTACTTC.

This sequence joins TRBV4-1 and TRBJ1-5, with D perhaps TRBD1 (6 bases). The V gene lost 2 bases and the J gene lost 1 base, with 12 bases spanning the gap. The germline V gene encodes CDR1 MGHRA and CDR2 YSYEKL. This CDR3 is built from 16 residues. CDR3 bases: TGCGCCAGCAGCCAAATCGGAGGGGGAAGCAATCAGCCCCAGCATTTT. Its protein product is CASSQIGGGSNQPQHF.

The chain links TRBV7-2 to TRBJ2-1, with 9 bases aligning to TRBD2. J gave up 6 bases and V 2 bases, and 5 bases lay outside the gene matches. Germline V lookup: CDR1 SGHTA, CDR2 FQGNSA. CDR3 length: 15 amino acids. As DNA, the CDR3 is TGTGCCAGCAGCTTAAGAGCGGGAGGATCCAATGAGCAGTTCTTC. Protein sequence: CASSLRAGGSNEQFF.

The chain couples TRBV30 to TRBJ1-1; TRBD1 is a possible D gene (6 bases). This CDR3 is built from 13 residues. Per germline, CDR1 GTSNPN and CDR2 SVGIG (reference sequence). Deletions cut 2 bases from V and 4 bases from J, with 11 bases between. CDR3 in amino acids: CAWSSGVSTEAFF. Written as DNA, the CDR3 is TGTGCCTGGAGTTCAGGGGTTAGCACTGAAGCTTTCTTT.